The present TCR beta chain was sequenced within a study of shared clonotypes between healthy human individuals. General study points: Compared with clonotypes that all four donors shared, non-shared clonotypes had lower generation probabilities.

To note about this clone: As yet, its antigen is unknown.

Clones were sequenced by immunoSEQ multiplex PCR, and TCRdb holds only the in-frame ones, with some missing. The repertoire holds around 1.4 million clones, with 98% as singletons. The CDR3 has 14 residues. V gave up 5 bases and J gave up 7 bases, with 15 bases separating them. Per germline, CDR1 MGHDK and CDR2 SYGVNS. Splitting of CD4+ cells produced CD45RA+ naive and CD45RA-negative memory subsets. Material: naive CD4+ T cells sorted from blood. Subset defined: CD45RA+ positively selected. The chain combines TRBV25-1 with TRBJ1-5, with D hard to call. This sequence was found in a man under 40 in good health. Here the CDR3 DNA reads TGTGCCAGCAGTTCGGGCCAAAACGAACAGCCCCAGCATTTT. As protein: CASSSGQNEQPQHF.